This paragraph reports one T cell receptor (beta chain). This clonotype was seen ten or more times. What antigen it recognizes has not been identified. No base quality information exists; no much larger clone differs at one position. To prepare the library, multiplex PCR was applied. Sequencing instrument: Illumina HiSeq 4000. CDR3 regions were amplified by Arm-PCR with iRepertoire HTBI primers to construct TCR beta libraries. Gel purification was performed on PCR products prior to sequencing. In the source study's methods: Gene usage analysis of CDR3 amino acid clonotypes relied on the 60 or so TRBV and 13 to 15 TRBJ segments identified across samples. COPE and FqMerger were used to merge the filtered high-quality paired reads into contigs. BLAST was used to align contigs to the IMGT TRBV, TRBD and TRBJ reference genes, and CDR3 was defined following IMGT. Clonotypes above 0.1% frequency were classified as highly expanded clones. Shannon entropy served as the measure of repertoire diversity, while the Gini coefficient captured V-J evenness. A clonotype was considered public if more than one individual shared it. TCRdb reran the public reads through fastp at Q25 and MiXCR, keeping productive beta chains. CDR3 protein sequences are deduplicated, and each keeps its most common genes and DNA. The V and J calls and clone size come from TCRdb's table, not from the authors' own analysis. Recorded for this sample are 600,000 to 650,000 distinct CDR3 sequences; around 17% of them occurred a single time. The top ten clones comprise under 20% of the sample.

This sample stems from a study of regulatory T cells in long-lasting Graves disease (dated by TCRdb to the early 2020s). Looking at the study overall: Patients with newly diagnosed Graves' disease had been on antithyroid drugs for under 3 months. The study was registered as a clinical trial and conducted in China. A total of around 35 samples were covered by TCR sequencing, comprising approximately 13 persistent and 20 newly diagnosed Graves' disease patients. This study used TCR sequencing and RNA sequencing of peripheral blood to compare persistent Graves' disease patients against newly diagnosed Graves' disease patients. Study-wide findings and limitations: Lower TCR Shannon entropy and fewer highly expanded clones were observed in persistent Graves' disease patients than in newly diagnosed patients, which suggested clonal expansion. The authors acknowledged the small sample size as a limitation that may reduce accuracy. Persistent patients shared more public clonotypes among themselves (2,741) than newly diagnosed patients did (over 950). Preferential use of TRBV28, TRBJ1-2 and TRBJ2-5 was observed in persistent disease, whereas TRBV20-1 and TRBJ2-1 were favored in newly diagnosed disease. Sequencing and analysis were restricted to the TCR beta chain. Because the primary lesion, thyroid tissue, could not be accessed, the study looked at peripheral blood alone.

Per the publication, the time point label means: newly diagnosed GD, antithyroid drugs for less than 3 months. For both TCR sequencing and RNA sequencing, RNA was extracted from PBMCs in TRIzol. The diagnosis of Graves' disease followed American Thyroid Association guidelines. The patients came from an endocrinology department in Xi'an, China. Each patient gave approximately 9 milliliters of peripheral blood, collected in an EDTA anticoagulant tube. Ficoll Paque Plus density gradient separation was used to isolate PBMCs, and no additional T cell sorting was done. An Agilent 2100 Bioanalyzer and agarose gel were used to assess RNA quality, and a NanoDrop 2000 was used to measure RNA concentration. V drops 2 bases and J drops 1 base, leaving 8 bases in between. The CDR3 runs 14 amino acids, cysteine and phenylalanine included. Only the CDR3 region is kept as DNA, spanning 42 bases read in frame from base 1. The germline V gene encodes CDR1 MDHEN and CDR2 SYDVKM.

The data were also submitted as part of a second study, on T cells in Graves' hyperthyroidism and ophthalmopathy. Reported in the second study: Stable Graves' hyperthyroidism was defined as the absence of progression to ophthalmopathy over 18 months of follow-up. Hyperthyroidism patients were newly diagnosed, had a disease duration of under 2 months, and were aged 18 to 65 years. Patients with uncontrolled infections, other autoimmune diseases, pregnancy or lactation were excluded. Clinical symptoms, serum thyroxine and TRAb, thyroid ultrasound, and orbital computed tomography formed the basis for the diagnoses. A first-round RT-PCR of the TCR CDR3 used the HTBI primer set with the Qiagen OneStep RT-PCR kit. Most expanded thyroid clonotypes (frequency above 0.001) were also detected in blood, suggesting blood repertoires may reflect thyroid immune responses. A model built on a 13 V-J signature distinguished ophthalmopathy from stable hyperthyroidism, reaching around 88% sensitivity and 81.08% specificity in cross-validation and 80%/75% in testing. In validation, the model predicted progression to ophthalmopathy a median of about 5.9 months before onset, with over 60% sensitivity and 72.22% specificity. TCR V-J signatures able to tell the groups apart were searched for in a discovery cohort of more than 90 patients, of whom around 42 had Graves' ophthalmopathy and roughly 58 had stable Graves' hyperthyroidism. Whether ophthalmopathy could be predicted prospectively was tested in an independent validation cohort made up of approximately 19 hyperthyroidism patients plus 17 patients who later progressed to ophthalmopathy. The roughly 99 discovery patients were divided at random into training and test sets in a 7:3 ratio. Thyroid tissue and blood T-cell repertoires from six or seven Graves' hyperthyroidism patients were also compared in the study. After sampling, hyperthyroidism patients received methimazole starting at 30 mg daily, and ophthalmopathy patients received high-dose intravenous methylprednisolone. A second multiplex PCR round built the libraries, followed by size selection and purification. The libraries were sequenced on an Illumina HiSeq2000 using paired-end 100 bp reads. Raw data were processed with SOAPnuke, discarding reads with adapters, uncalled bases, mean Phred below 15, or no exact constant-primer or identifier match. COPE v1.2.5 was used to merge the high-quality paired reads, and each unique nucleotide sequence was defined as a clonotype. MiTCR v1.1 was used to align the clonotypes against IMGT TRBV, TRBD and TRBJ reference segments. The analysis was restricted to V-J combinations with a frequency above 0.0001, which together covered 99% to 99.2% of the repertoires. The TCS score was defined as the ratio of F50 (clonal expansion) to E x V (chaos), calculated using BLOSUM62-based TCRdist between CDR3 peptides within each V-J. Welch's t-statistics and random forest reduced approximately 520 V-J features to roughly 13, which were used in a naive Bayes classifier (R e1071). Sample size was not statistically predetermined, and blinding of investigators to group allocation was not performed. The paper describes TCR Vbeta CDR3 sequencing of 140 or so peripheral blood samples, made up of some 40 ophthalmopathy patients, 70 to 75 hyperthyroidism patients and 17 progressor patients.

This clonotype was sampled from a woman aged 25-40 years with Graves disease. Donor details come from another sample of the same person, matched by shared clones. Recombination joined TRBV28 with TRBJ1-2, with TRBD1 perhaps the D gene, on 5 matching bases. Here the sequenced sample was peripheral blood mononuclear cells (PBMCs), taken at new diagnosis, from a patient treated with antithyroid drugs. The nucleotide sequence reads TGTGCCAGCAGTTTAGGGGGGTTTAACTATGGCTACACCTTC. The encoded protein is CASSLGGFNYGYTF.